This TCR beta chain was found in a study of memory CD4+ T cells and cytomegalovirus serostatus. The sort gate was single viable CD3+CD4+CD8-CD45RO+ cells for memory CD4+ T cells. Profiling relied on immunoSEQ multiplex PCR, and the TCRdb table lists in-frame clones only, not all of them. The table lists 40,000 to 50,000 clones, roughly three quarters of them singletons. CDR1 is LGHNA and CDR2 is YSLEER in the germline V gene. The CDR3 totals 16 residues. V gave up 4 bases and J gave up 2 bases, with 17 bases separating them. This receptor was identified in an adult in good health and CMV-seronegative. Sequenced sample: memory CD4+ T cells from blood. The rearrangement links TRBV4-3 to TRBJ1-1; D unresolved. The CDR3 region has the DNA TGCGCCAGCAGCCGAGAGTGGGCAGCCTCCAACACTGAAGCTTTCTTT. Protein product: CASSREWAASNTEAFF.